These T cell receptor beta chains were read from a single sample in a study of regulatory T cells in long-lasting Graves disease. MiXCR, applied by TCRdb to the multiplex PCR reads, yields one record per CDR3 protein. Of 250,000 or so distinct CDR3 sequences listed, just over 20% are singletons. The input for sequencing was peripheral blood mononuclear cells (PBMCs), taken at new diagnosis, from a patient treated with antithyroid drugs. The receptors were sampled from a female donor with Graves disease. CDR3s include the opening cysteine and the closing phenylalanine or tryptophan.

TRBJ1-1	TRBV7-2	CASSLSGGGNTEAFF
TRBJ2-4	TRBV11-3	CASSLRPSGGPRAKNIQYF
TRBJ1-4	TRBV18	CASSRTGKGEKLFF
TRBJ2-3	TRBV2	CASSVGLAGGHTDTQYF
TRBJ2-4	TRBV5-1	CASSLARTGKAKNIQYF
TRBJ2-1	TRBV6-9	CASSYLTGKYNEQFF
TRBJ2-1	TRBV5-1	CASSGAGGYNEQFF
TRBJ1-5	TRBV6-1	CASRVRGVQPQHF
TRBJ1-5	TRBV28	CASSLANQPQHF
TRBJ2-5	TRBV5-1	CASSLGFGGTGETQYF